This TCR beta chain originates from a study of CD8 T cells in ankylosing spondylitis. The germline V gene encodes CDR1 SGHTA and CDR2 FQGNSA. This CDR3 contains 13 residues. Unmatched junction bases numbered 6, after V lost 6 bases and J lost 8 bases. Library preparation for TCR beta used quantitative 5'-RACE with molecular barcodes. From the 5' RACE reads, TCRdb called clonotypes with MiXCR, one entry per CDR3 protein. The sample shows about 800,000 distinct CDR3 sequences, 12% of them seen only once. Study-wide points: Clones that were linked to disease were CD8+ and were relatively rare in peripheral blood. A subset of motif variants has previously been described in the synovial fluid and blood of reactive arthritis. One TCR beta motif, made up of roughly 8 highly homologous variants, appeared characteristic of ankylosing spondylitis blood. Significantly higher representation of disease-linked clones was reported for matched ankylosing spondylitis synovial fluid.

As regards this clonotype: Its antigen is unknown.

The chain couples TRBV7-2 to TRBJ1-2; 10 nucleotides line up with TRBD1. What was sequenced was blood, either unsorted or a sorted T cell fraction (not recorded which). The receptor was isolated from a male donor with ankylosing spondylitis. Here the CDR3 DNA reads TGTGCCAGCAGTTTGGACAGGGGGACGGGCTACACCTTC. Amino acids: CASSLDRGTGYTF.